The 31 T cell receptor beta chains below come from one sample, sequenced in a study of OX40 agonist ivuxolimab in advanced cancers. Some clones are missing from TCRdb's copy, which holds only in-frame ones; the method was immunoSEQ multiplex PCR. In the table there are 50,000 to 65,000 clones, less than 90% of which are singletons. The specimen comprised CD4+ or CD8+ T cells sorted from blood, sampled in a trial of the OX40 agonist ivuxolimab. These receptor sequences come from an adult with an advanced solid tumor such as melanoma, head and neck, liver or kidney cancer.

In this sample, this clone turned up a few times. The chain uses TRBV30 and TRBJ1-5; D unresolved. Trimming took 0 bases from V and 6 from J, leaving 6 bases between them. The CDR3 runs 12 residues. Per germline, CDR1 GTSNPN and CDR2 SVGIG (reference sequence). CDR3 sequence: CAWSVLGQPQHF. The CDR3 bases are TGTGCCTGGAGTGTATTAGGTCAGCCCCAGCATTTT.

This chain connects TRBV10-1 to TRBJ2-3; D is uncertain. Germline-derived CDR1 and CDR2 are WNHNN and SYGVQD (reference sequence). The CDR3 spans 13 residues. V was clipped by 3 bases and J by 1 base, with 5 bases between them. CDR3 protein: CASSEPGTDTQYF. The CDR3 DNA is TGCGCCAGCAGTGAACCAGGCACAGATACGCAGTATTTT.

This sequence joins TRBV11-3 and TRBJ2-1, with a tentative D call TRBD1 (5 bases). The CDR3 sequence is 13 residues long. Germline V gene data show CDR1 as SGHNT and CDR2 as YENEEA. V dropped 5 bases and J dropped 3 bases, with 8 bases sitting between them. The chain's CDR3 is CASSQGFYNEQFF. For the CDR3, the DNA is TGTGCCAGCAGCCAGGGCTTCTACAATGAGCAGTTCTTC.

Only one count was recorded for this clone. V is TRBV5-6 and J is TRBJ1-1, with a tentative D call TRBD1 (6 bases). The CDR3 runs to 14 residues. Trimming pared 4 bases from V and 5 bases from J, leaving 15 bases between. Per germline, CDR1 SGHDT and CDR2 YYEEEE. Here the CDR3 DNA reads TGTGCCAGCAGCCAGGACAGCTTCGCAACTGAAGCTTTCTTT. This sequence encodes CASSQDSFATEAFF.

The rearrangement joins TRBV2 to TRBJ1-1; 7 bases map to TRBD1. V gave up 11 bases and J gave up 1 base; unmatched junction bases: 4. CDR1 is SNHLY and CDR2 is FYNNEI in the germline V gene. This CDR3 region has 12 residues. CDR3 nucleotide sequence: TGTGCCGGAAGACAGGGGAACACTGAAGCTTTCTTT. It is translated as CAGRQGNTEAFF.

The rearrangement uses TRBV6-1 and TRBJ2-1; 10 bases map to TRBD1. The trim removed 2 bases at V and 6 bases at J, leaving 4 bases unmatched. CDR1 is MNHNS and CDR2 is SASEGT in the germline V gene. CDR3 length: 15 residues. The CDR3 loop is CASSEIGDRGNEQFF. CDR3 nucleotide sequence: TGTGCCAGCAGTGAAATAGGGGACAGGGGCAATGAGCAGTTCTTC.

The V and J genes are TRBV7-2 and TRBJ1-1; unclear D gene. CDR1 SGHTA and CDR2 FQGNSA come from the germline V gene. CDR3 size: 15 residues. The V end lost 1 base, the J end lost 3 bases, and 12 bases lay between the germline ends. In DNA, the CDR3 is TGTGCCAGCAGCTTAGGGGTTTCCGGGGACACTGAAGCTTTCTTT. This translates into CASSLGVSGDTEAFF.

The J gene is TRBJ2-5, the V gene TRBV5-4; 13 bases line up with TRBD2. The germline gives CDR1 SGHNT, CDR2 YYREEE (reference sequence). The CDR3 runs to 16 residues. With 3 bases clipped from V and 5 bases from J, the junction kept 7 bases outside the gene matches. CDR3 residues: CASSSGLAGARETQYF. The DNA of the CDR3 is TGTGCCAGCAGCTCCGGACTAGCGGGAGCTCGGGAGACCCAGTACTTC.

The chain carries TRBV5-6 and TRBJ1-6; D unresolved. This CDR3 comprises 13 residues. Germline assignment: CDR1 SGHDT and CDR2 YYEEEE. Trimming removed 1 base at V and 7 bases at J, with 6 bases between. CDR3 sequence reads: CASSLNRNSPLHF. The CDR3 DNA reads as TGTGCCAGCAGCTTGAACCGAAATTCACCCCTCCACTTT. Based on the CDR3 plus reference TRBV5-6 and TRBJ1-6, the full variable domain is DAGVTQSPTHLIKTRGQQVTLRCSPKSGHDTVSWYQQALGQGPQFIFQYYEEEERQRGNFPDRFSGHQFPNYSSELNVNALLLGDSALYLCASSLNRNSPLHFGNGTRLTVT.

The chain is built from TRBV10-3 and TRBJ1-5; TRBD1 might be the D (6 bases). CDR1 and CDR2 from the germline V gene are ENHRY and SYGVKD. The CDR3 is 15 residues long. V gave up 1 base and J gave up 6 bases, with 13 bases separating them. The CDR3 sequence: CAISEYGRGSQPQHF. The CDR3 region has the DNA TGTGCCATCAGTGAGTATGGCAGGGGATCTCAGCCCCAGCATTTT.

The gene calls are TRBV6-5 and TRBJ1-4; D not resolved. V was trimmed by 3 bases and J by 5 bases, leaving 13 bases between them. Germline V gives CDR1 MNHEY, CDR2 SVGAGI. CDR3 size: 15 residues. CDR3 coding DNA: TGTGCCAGCAGTTATTCGATGGGAGGGAATGAAAAACTGTTTTTT. It is translated as CASSYSMGGNEKLFF.

This clone was counted between two and nine times. The chain couples TRBV7-2 to TRBJ2-7, with TRBD2 matching 8 bases. CDR3 length: 15 amino acids. Germline CDR1 is SGHTA and CDR2 is FQGNSA. V shed 5 bases, J shed 7 bases, and the junction held 13 bases outside the gene matches. This chain's CDR3 is CASSLSGGEFREQYF. The CDR3 DNA is TGTGCCAGCAGCCTATCGGGGGGGGAATTCAGAGAGCAGTACTTC.

The rearrangement uses TRBV6-6 and TRBJ1-1; D ambiguous. The V gene's germline CDR1 is MNHNY and CDR2 SVGAGI (reference sequence). CDR3 length: 12 residues. The germline V and J ends were trimmed by 5 bases and 1 base, with 5 bases remaining between them. The CDR3 DNA reads TGTGCCAGCAGTCCTCGGAACACTGAAGCTTTCTTT. Its translation is CASSPRNTEAFF.

V gene TRBV6-5 combines with J gene TRBJ1-2, with TRBD1 identical over 11 bases. The trim removed 6 bases at V and 2 bases at J, leaving 2 bases unmatched. CDR3 size: 14 residues. Germline V gives CDR1 MNHEY, CDR2 SVGAGI. CDR3 in amino acids: CASSRDRGNYGYTF. The CDR3 DNA follows: TGTGCCAGCAGCAGGGACAGGGGGAACTATGGCTACACCTTC.

J is TRBJ1-4 and V is TRBV2; D possibly corresponds to TRBD1 (5 bases). Trimming pared 8 bases from V and 2 bases from J, leaving 18 bases between. From germline, CDR1 is SNHLY and CDR2 FYNNEI. The CDR3 extends over 16 amino acids. In DNA, the CDR3 is TGTGCCAGCCGGCAGATGGGGGGGGTTACTAATGAAAAACTGTTTTTT. This encodes CASRQMGGVTNEKLFF.

The chain links TRBV5-1 to TRBJ2-1, with 14 bases matching TRBD2. V dropped 0 bases and J dropped 6; count of bases not matched to a gene: 2. Germline assignment: CDR1 SGHRS and CDR2 YFSETQ. CDR3 length: 16 amino acids. The CDR3, as DNA: TGCGCCAGCAGCTTGGAGGGACTAGCGGGAGTCAATGAGCAGTTCTTC. It yields the protein CASSLEGLAGVNEQFF.

The chain employs TRBV19 and TRBJ2-7; 10 nucleotides line up with TRBD2. The J segment lost 5 bases and the V segment lost 5 bases, leaving 6 bases of the junction unmatched. Germline V gene data show CDR1 as LNHDA and CDR2 as SQIVND (reference sequence). The CDR3 runs 14 residues. The chain's CDR3 is CASSPSGSTHEQYF. DNA for the CDR3: TGTGCCAGTAGTCCTAGCGGGAGTACCCACGAGCAGTACTTC.

The V call is TRBV12-5, the J call TRBJ1-1, with unresolved D. With 8 bases removed from V and 6 bases from J, the gap between germline ends came to 10 bases. CDR1 and CDR2 from the germline V gene are LGHNT and FRNRAP. CDR3 size: 11 residues. CDR3 DNA sequence: TGTGCTAGTTTAACAGACGCTGAAGCTTTCTTT. Protein sequence: CASLTDAEAFF.

The chain is built from TRBV10-3 and TRBJ2-1; 10 bases agree with TRBD2. Unmatched junction bases numbered 7, after V lost 6 bases and J lost 5 bases. The germline V gene encodes CDR1 ENHRY and CDR2 SYGVKD. CDR3 length: 15 residues. The CDR3 here is CAIRGSGGANNEQFF. CDR3 in DNA: TGTGCCATCAGGGGGAGCGGGGGGGCCAACAATGAGCAGTTCTTC.

This clone showed up just once. V usage is TRBV2 and J usage is TRBJ2-7; TRBD1 matches 8 bases. The CDR3 is 13 amino acids. Trimming removed 2 bases from V and 5 bases from J; junction bases left unmatched: 2. Germline values: CDR1 SNHLY, CDR2 FYNNEI. Here the CDR3 DNA reads TGTGCCAGCAGTGAACAGGGGGCTCACGAGCAGTACTTC. Amino acids: CASSEQGAHEQYF. The full variable domain, rest sourced from reference TRBV2 and TRBJ2-7, is EPEVTQTPSHQVTQMGQEVILRCVPISNHLYFYWYRQILGQKVEFLVSFYNNEISEKSEIFDDQFSVERPDGSNFTLKIRSTKLEDSAMYFCASSEQGAHEQYFGPGTRLTVT.

The chain employs TRBV27 and TRBJ1-6, with 11 bases aligning to TRBD1. V lost 7 bases and J lost 1; bases outside the gene matches: 18. Per the germline V gene, CDR1 is MNHEY and CDR2 is SMNVEV (reference sequence). The CDR3 consists of 21 residues. In nucleotides, the CDR3 is TGTGCCAGCACCATTCGGTTGTCATCAGGGACAGGGGGTTCCTATAATTCACCCCTCCACTTT. Amino acids: CASTIRLSSGTGGSYNSPLHF.

The chain combines TRBV5-6 with TRBJ2-1, with 12 nucleotides matching TRBD2. CDR3 size: 16 residues. CDR1 and CDR2 from the germline V gene are SGHDT and YYEEEE. J gave up 5 bases and V 0 bases, and 3 bases lay outside the gene matches. The CDR3 is CASSLATSGRHNEQFF. CDR3 coding DNA: TGTGCCAGCAGCTTGGCGACTAGCGGGAGACACAATGAGCAGTTCTTC.

CDR3 nucleotides: TGTGCCAGCAGCTTAAATGGTCTCGAAAATGAAAAACTGTTTTTT. It encodes CASSLNGLENEKLFF. V and J are TRBV7-8 and TRBJ1-4, with unresolved D. CDR1 and CDR2 (germline): SGHVS, FQNEAQ. This CDR3 comprises 15 residues. With 2 bases removed from V and 5 bases from J, the gap between germline ends came to 12 bases.

The chain links TRBV7-9 to TRBJ2-5; D remains ambiguous. Looked up from germline, CDR1 is SEHNR and CDR2 is FQNEAQ (reference sequence). The germline V and J ends were trimmed by 2 bases and 1 base, with 8 bases remaining between them. The CDR3 covers 14 residues. CDR3 coding DNA: TGTGCCAGCAGCTTAACCGGCAGCCAAGAGACCCAGTACTTC. Translating gives CASSLTGSQETQYF.

The V and J genes are TRBV27 and TRBJ2-7; TRBD1 aligns across 12 bases. The CDR3 covers 15 residues. Trimming took 6 bases from V and 6 from J; bases not matched to a gene: 9. Germline CDR1 reads MNHEY; CDR2 reads SMNVEV (reference sequence). The CDR3 loop is CASSLPGTGGSEQYF. CDR3 bases: TGTGCCAGCAGCCTCCCCGGGACAGGGGGCTCCGAGCAGTACTTC.

This clone was found once. The chain recombines TRBV15 with TRBJ2-7; D uncertain. The CDR3 has 12 residues. Trimming stripped 1 base from V and 4 bases from J, with 5 bases between. CDR1 is LNHNV and CDR2 is YYDKDF in the germline V gene (reference sequence). CDR3 residues: CATSRVEYEQYF. The CDR3 bases are TGTGCCACCAGCAGAGTCGAATACGAGCAGTACTTC. Variable domain in full (rest from reference TRBV15 and TRBJ2-7): DAMVIQNPRYQVTQFGKPVTLSCSQTLNHNVMYWYQQKSSQAPKLLFHYYDKDFNNEADTPDNFQSRRPNTSFCFLDIRSPGLGDTAMYLCATSRVEYEQYFGPGTRLTVT.

As DNA, the CDR3 is TGTGCCAGCAATCGGGAGGGACCCGGGGAGCTGTTTTTT. Translation: CASNREGPGELFF. The V and J genes are TRBV27 and TRBJ2-2, with 8 bases fitting TRBD2. Germline CDR1 reads MNHEY; CDR2 reads SMNVEV (reference sequence). CDR3 length: 13 residues. V lost 7 bases and J lost 6; bases outside the gene matches: 4.

The chain combines TRBV6-5 with TRBJ1-1; D call uncertain. This CDR3 spans 13 amino acids. Trimming removed 0 bases from V and 4 bases from J, with 6 bases in between. CDR1 and CDR2 (germline): MNHEY, SVGAGI. CDR3: CASSYSRFTEAFF. In DNA form, the CDR3 reads TGTGCCAGCAGTTACTCGAGGTTCACTGAAGCTTTCTTT.

This clone was found once. V is TRBV11-2 and J is TRBJ1-4; 7 bases are shared with TRBD1. Germline V gene data show CDR1 as SGHAT and CDR2 as FQNNGV. After removal of 5 bases from V and 8 bases from J, the junction contained 8 bases not matched to a gene. The CDR3 has 14 residues. The CDR3 spells CASSPSTGAEKLFF. In nucleotides, the CDR3 is TGTGCCAGCAGCCCATCCACAGGGGCGGAAAAACTGTTTTTT.

V gene TRBV4-1 combines with J gene TRBJ1-5; a possible D gene is TRBD1 (5 bases). This CDR3 region has 17 residues. V lost 0 bases and J 4 bases, leaving 16 bases between the germline ends. Germline V gene lookup returns CDR1 MGHRA and CDR2 YSYEKL. CDR3 coding DNA: TGCGCCAGCAGCCAAGAAGGGGCGGGGGTTCCGAATCAGCCCCAGCATTTT. Amino acids: CASSQEGAGVPNQPQHF.

This chain links TRBV10-2 with TRBJ1-5; 8 bases fit TRBD1. This CDR3 is built from 15 residues. The junction had 8 bases not matched to a gene; V was cut back by 10 bases and J by 0 bases. Germline assignment: CDR1 WSHSY and CDR2 SAAADI. CDR3 DNA: TGCGCCACCGAGGACAGGGTCTATAGCAATCAGCCCCAGCATTTT. Translated, it gives CATEDRVYSNQPQHF.